The 21 T cell receptor beta chains below were found in one sample sequenced in a study of identical twins (dated by TCRdb to the mid-2010s). Receptors were amplified or captured by 5' RACE. The run used an Illumina HiSeq 2000. The raw public data were reprocessed by TCRdb itself: fastp quality trimming at Q25, MiXCR clonotype calling, in-frame beta chains only. Rows matching on CDR3 protein sequence are summarized as one entry with the most common DNA and genes. Recorded for this sample are about 730,000 distinct CDR3 sequences; around 20% of them occurred a single time. The ten largest clones add up to 4.3% of the sample. These data also featured in a second study, about T cells expressing NK-cell markers.

The sequencing sample was made of PBMCs. The origin of the receptors is a woman under 30 in good health.

V usage is TRBV29-1 and J usage is TRBJ2-3, with D possibly matching TRBD2 (5 bases). Germline values: CDR1 SQVTM, CDR2 ANQGSEA. There are 14 residues in the CDR3. The V end was cut by 5 bases, the J end by 0 bases, with 12 bases between. The CDR3 spells CSVPAAASTDTQYF. In DNA form, the CDR3 reads TGCAGCGTTCCAGCGGCCGCTAGCACAGATACGCAGTATTTT.

This clonotype was detected only a few times. The rearrangement joins TRBV5-6 to TRBJ1-1, with 10 nucleotides matching TRBD1. Trimming cost V 6 bases and J 10 bases; bases outside gene matches: 12. This CDR3 spans 14 amino acids. The V gene's germline CDR1 is SGHDT and CDR2 YYEEEE. This CDR3 reads CASTLDRGPGRAFF. In DNA form, the CDR3 reads TGTGCCAGCACCTTAGACAGGGGGCCAGGGAGAGCTTTCTTT. The full variable domain, in which reference TRBV5-6 and TRBJ1-1 provide the parts outside the CDR3, is DAGVTQSPTHLIKTRGQQVTLRCSPKSGHDTVSWYQQALGQGPQFIFQYYEEEERQRGNFPDRFSGHQFPNYSSELNVNALLLGDSALYLCASTLDRGPGRAFFGQGTRLTVV.

J is TRBJ2-5 and V is TRBV5-1; no clear D. The CDR3 contains 13 residues. Trimming took 0 bases from V and 5 from J, leaving 8 bases between them. Per the germline V gene, CDR1 is SGHRS and CDR2 is YFSETQ. This CDR3 is CASSLDVRETQYF. CDR3 nucleotide sequence: TGCGCCAGCAGCTTGGATGTCCGGGAGACCCAGTACTTC.

The chain links TRBV20-1 to TRBJ2-3; D may be TRBD1 or TRBD2 (5 bases each). This CDR3 contains 14 residues. The V gene's germline CDR1 is DFQATT and CDR2 SNEGSKA (reference sequence). Trimming cost V 2 bases and J 2 bases, with 11 bases left between them. Here the CDR3 reads CSARRDGHTDTQYF. The CDR3 DNA is TGCAGTGCTAGAAGGGACGGACACACAGATACGCAGTATTTT.

This clonotype has more than one count but fewer than ten. The chain links TRBV20-1 to TRBJ2-3; 9 bases map to TRBD1. This CDR3 contains 13 residues. Germline CDR1 reads DFQATT; CDR2 reads SNEGSKA (reference sequence). V shed 7 bases, J shed 2 bases, and the junction held 4 bases outside the gene matches. The CDR3, as DNA: TGCAGTGGGACAGGGGTGAACACAGATACGCAGTATTTT. It yields the protein CSGTGVNTDTQYF.

This clonotype was observed a handful of times. The chain links TRBV11-2 to TRBJ2-5; D not certain. Trimming shortened V by 0 bases and J by 5 bases, and 13 bases separated the two germline ends. The CDR3 is 15 residues long. The germline gives CDR1 SGHAT, CDR2 FQNNGV. The CDR3 coding sequence is TGTGCCAGCAGCTTAGAGGGCAGTCCGGTGGAGACCCAGTACTTC. Encoded protein: CASSLEGSPVETQYF.

The chain combines TRBV20-1 with TRBJ1-1, with a tentative D call TRBD1 (5 bases). Germline V CDR1 and CDR2: DFQATT, SNEGSKA (reference sequence). V gave up 6 bases and J gave up 1 base, with 15 bases separating them. CDR3 size: 14 residues. In DNA, the CDR3 is TGCAGTGCGGACAAACACCCCGCGAACACTGAAGCTTTCTTT. This sequence encodes CSADKHPANTEAFF.

The chain carries TRBV4-2 and TRBJ2-4; no firm D call. There are 14 residues in the CDR3. Germline V gene lookup returns CDR1 LGHNA and CDR2 YNFKEQ. V lost 0 bases and J 1 base, leaving 4 bases between the germline ends. The CDR3 protein is CASSQEGAKNIQYF. CDR3 bases: TGTGCCAGCAGCCAAGAGGGGGCCAAAAACATTCAGTACTTC.

V usage is TRBV5-1 and J usage is TRBJ2-3; 7 bases line up with TRBD2. Germline assignment: CDR1 SGHRS and CDR2 YFSETQ. This CDR3 has 14 amino acids. The J segment lost 0 bases and the V segment lost 5 bases, leaving 3 bases of the junction unmatched. Written as DNA, the CDR3 is TGCGCCAGCAGACCCGGGGGGAGCACAGATACGCAGTATTTT. This encodes CASRPGGSTDTQYF.

The rearrangement links TRBV15 to TRBJ2-3; no clear D gene. CDR1 LNHNV and CDR2 YYDKDF come from the germline V gene (reference sequence). The V gene lost 1 base and the J gene lost 4 bases, with 6 bases spanning the gap. This CDR3 contains 13 residues. This CDR3 is CATSRAPPDTQYF. In nucleotides, the CDR3 is TGTGCCACCAGCAGAGCCCCGCCAGATACGCAGTATTTT.

This sequence joins TRBV5-1 and TRBJ2-3, with 7 bases matching TRBD1. This CDR3 is built from 16 residues. Trimming removed 3 bases from V and 0 bases from J; junction bases left unmatched: 7. CDR1 is SGHRS, CDR2 YFSETQ, per germline. The CDR3 DNA reads as TGCGCCAGCAGCTCTACCGGGACAGCCAGCACAGATACGCAGTATTTT. Translated: CASSSTGTASTDTQYF.

This clonotype was detected a few times. This sequence joins TRBV4-3 and TRBJ1-1; tentatively, D is TRBD1 (6 bases). The germline V gene has CDR1 LGHNA and CDR2 YSLEER. The length of the CDR3 is 12 residues. V lost 3 bases to trimming and J lost 10 bases, with 12 bases between them. CDR3 coding DNA: TGCGCCAGCAGCCAGACAGGTTTAGGAGCTTTCTTT. Translation: CASSQTGLGAFF.

V gene TRBV6-5 combines with J gene TRBJ1-1; 7 bases line up with TRBD1. The CDR3 totals 13 residues. V lost 2 bases, J lost 7 bases, and 4 bases stayed unmatched. Germline lookup yields CDR1 MNHEY and CDR2 SVGAGI. The CDR3 DNA follows: TGTGCCAGCAGTTACGGTACAGGGGTTGAAGCTTTCTTT. Protein sequence: CASSYGTGVEAFF.

This clonotype showed up just a few times. The CDR3 nucleotides are TGTGCCAGCAGCTTGATGGGCGGTAATGAAAAACTGTTTTTT. Translated, it gives CASSLMGGNEKLFF. This chain joins TRBV7-9 and TRBJ1-4; D gene unclear. This CDR3 region has 14 residues. Germline loops: CDR1 SEHNR, CDR2 FQNEAQ (reference sequence). Trimming shortened V by 3 bases and J by 4 bases, and 9 bases separated the two germline ends.

This clonotype was detected many times. J is TRBJ2-3 and V is TRBV29-1; D may be TRBD1 (6 bases). The CDR3 totals 11 residues. CDR1 is SQVTM and CDR2 is ANQGSEA in the germline V gene. Trimming shortened V by 7 bases and J by 5 bases, and 10 bases separated the two germline ends. The CDR3 DNA is TGCAGCGCCAAGACAGGAGATACGCAGTATTTT. Protein product: CSAKTGDTQYF.

The rearrangement uses TRBV12-3 or TRBV12-4 and TRBJ1-2; D gene ambiguous. Trimming cost V 7 bases and J 0 bases, with 9 bases left between them. CDR3 size: 13 residues. The CDR3 sequence is CASMSETNYGYTF. The DNA of the CDR3 is TGTGCCAGCATGAGCGAAACTAACTATGGCTACACCTTC.

This chain joins TRBV2 and TRBJ2-5; 13 bases fit TRBD2. The V and J ends lost 5 bases and 5 bases, in that order; junction bases with no gene match: 5. Germline CDR1 is SNHLY and CDR2 is FYNNEI. The CDR3 consists of 15 residues. The CDR3 DNA is TGTGCCAGCAGTCGACTAGCGGGAGGCTCGGAGACCCAGTACTTC. It specifies CASSRLAGGSETQYF.

The chain carries TRBV4-3 and TRBJ2-7; D remains ambiguous. The V gene lost 0 bases and the J gene lost 1 base, with 13 bases spanning the gap. The germline CDR1 and CDR2 sequences are LGHNA and YSLEER. The CDR3 length is 16 residues. In DNA, the CDR3 is TGCGCCAGCAGCCAAGACGCCCCTAACCTGTCCTACGAGCAGTACTTC. It codes for CASSQDAPNLSYEQYF.

This clonotype appeared a few times. V gene TRBV20-1 combines with J gene TRBJ1-4, with D possibly matching TRBD1 (5 bases). The CDR3 extends over 14 amino acids. Trimming cost V 6 bases and J 2 bases, with 13 bases left between them. Germline CDR1 reads DFQATT; CDR2 reads SNEGSKA (reference sequence). The CDR3: CSAPPGGTNEKLFF. Written as DNA, the CDR3 is TGCAGTGCCCCGCCCGGGGGGACTAATGAAAAACTGTTTTTT.

This clonotype was recorded many times. The chain has TRBV29-1 and TRBJ2-1; 9 bases line up with TRBD2. The CDR3 totals 15 residues. Germline CDR1 is SQVTM and CDR2 is ANQGSEA. V dropped 3 bases and J dropped 8; count of bases not matched to a gene: 11. The CDR3 coding sequence is TGCAGCGTTGAGGGCGCCAGCGGGAGGTGGGATGAGCAGTTCTTC. Translation gives CSVEGASGRWDEQFF.

This clonotype turned up a few times. This chain uses TRBV20-1 with TRBJ2-7, with D possibly called TRBD1 or TRBD2 (7 bases each). Between the trimmed V and J ends, which lost 8 bases and 3 bases, there was a span of 17 bases. Germline CDR1 is DFQATT and CDR2 is SNEGSKA (reference sequence). This CDR3 contains 13 residues. The CDR3 sequence is CSFQGGRNYEQYF. CDR3 nucleotides: TGCAGTTTTCAGGGGGGGCGAAACTACGAGCAGTACTTC.